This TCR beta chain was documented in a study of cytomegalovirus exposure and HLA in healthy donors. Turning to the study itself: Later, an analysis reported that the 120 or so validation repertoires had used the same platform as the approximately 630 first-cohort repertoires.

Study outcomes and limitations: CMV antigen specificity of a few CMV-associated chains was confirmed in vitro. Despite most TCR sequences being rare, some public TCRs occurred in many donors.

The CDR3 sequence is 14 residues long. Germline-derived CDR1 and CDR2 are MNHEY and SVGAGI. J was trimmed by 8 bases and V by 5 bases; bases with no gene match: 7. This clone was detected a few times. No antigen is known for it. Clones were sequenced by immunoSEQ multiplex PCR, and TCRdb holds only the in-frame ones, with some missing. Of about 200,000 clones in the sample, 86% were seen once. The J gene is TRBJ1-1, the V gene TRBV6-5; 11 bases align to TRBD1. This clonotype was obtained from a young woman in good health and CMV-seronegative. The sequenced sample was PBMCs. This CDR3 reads CASSGQGAKREAFF. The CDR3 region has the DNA TGTGCCAGCAGTGGACAGGGGGCAAAAAGGGAAGCTTTCTTT.